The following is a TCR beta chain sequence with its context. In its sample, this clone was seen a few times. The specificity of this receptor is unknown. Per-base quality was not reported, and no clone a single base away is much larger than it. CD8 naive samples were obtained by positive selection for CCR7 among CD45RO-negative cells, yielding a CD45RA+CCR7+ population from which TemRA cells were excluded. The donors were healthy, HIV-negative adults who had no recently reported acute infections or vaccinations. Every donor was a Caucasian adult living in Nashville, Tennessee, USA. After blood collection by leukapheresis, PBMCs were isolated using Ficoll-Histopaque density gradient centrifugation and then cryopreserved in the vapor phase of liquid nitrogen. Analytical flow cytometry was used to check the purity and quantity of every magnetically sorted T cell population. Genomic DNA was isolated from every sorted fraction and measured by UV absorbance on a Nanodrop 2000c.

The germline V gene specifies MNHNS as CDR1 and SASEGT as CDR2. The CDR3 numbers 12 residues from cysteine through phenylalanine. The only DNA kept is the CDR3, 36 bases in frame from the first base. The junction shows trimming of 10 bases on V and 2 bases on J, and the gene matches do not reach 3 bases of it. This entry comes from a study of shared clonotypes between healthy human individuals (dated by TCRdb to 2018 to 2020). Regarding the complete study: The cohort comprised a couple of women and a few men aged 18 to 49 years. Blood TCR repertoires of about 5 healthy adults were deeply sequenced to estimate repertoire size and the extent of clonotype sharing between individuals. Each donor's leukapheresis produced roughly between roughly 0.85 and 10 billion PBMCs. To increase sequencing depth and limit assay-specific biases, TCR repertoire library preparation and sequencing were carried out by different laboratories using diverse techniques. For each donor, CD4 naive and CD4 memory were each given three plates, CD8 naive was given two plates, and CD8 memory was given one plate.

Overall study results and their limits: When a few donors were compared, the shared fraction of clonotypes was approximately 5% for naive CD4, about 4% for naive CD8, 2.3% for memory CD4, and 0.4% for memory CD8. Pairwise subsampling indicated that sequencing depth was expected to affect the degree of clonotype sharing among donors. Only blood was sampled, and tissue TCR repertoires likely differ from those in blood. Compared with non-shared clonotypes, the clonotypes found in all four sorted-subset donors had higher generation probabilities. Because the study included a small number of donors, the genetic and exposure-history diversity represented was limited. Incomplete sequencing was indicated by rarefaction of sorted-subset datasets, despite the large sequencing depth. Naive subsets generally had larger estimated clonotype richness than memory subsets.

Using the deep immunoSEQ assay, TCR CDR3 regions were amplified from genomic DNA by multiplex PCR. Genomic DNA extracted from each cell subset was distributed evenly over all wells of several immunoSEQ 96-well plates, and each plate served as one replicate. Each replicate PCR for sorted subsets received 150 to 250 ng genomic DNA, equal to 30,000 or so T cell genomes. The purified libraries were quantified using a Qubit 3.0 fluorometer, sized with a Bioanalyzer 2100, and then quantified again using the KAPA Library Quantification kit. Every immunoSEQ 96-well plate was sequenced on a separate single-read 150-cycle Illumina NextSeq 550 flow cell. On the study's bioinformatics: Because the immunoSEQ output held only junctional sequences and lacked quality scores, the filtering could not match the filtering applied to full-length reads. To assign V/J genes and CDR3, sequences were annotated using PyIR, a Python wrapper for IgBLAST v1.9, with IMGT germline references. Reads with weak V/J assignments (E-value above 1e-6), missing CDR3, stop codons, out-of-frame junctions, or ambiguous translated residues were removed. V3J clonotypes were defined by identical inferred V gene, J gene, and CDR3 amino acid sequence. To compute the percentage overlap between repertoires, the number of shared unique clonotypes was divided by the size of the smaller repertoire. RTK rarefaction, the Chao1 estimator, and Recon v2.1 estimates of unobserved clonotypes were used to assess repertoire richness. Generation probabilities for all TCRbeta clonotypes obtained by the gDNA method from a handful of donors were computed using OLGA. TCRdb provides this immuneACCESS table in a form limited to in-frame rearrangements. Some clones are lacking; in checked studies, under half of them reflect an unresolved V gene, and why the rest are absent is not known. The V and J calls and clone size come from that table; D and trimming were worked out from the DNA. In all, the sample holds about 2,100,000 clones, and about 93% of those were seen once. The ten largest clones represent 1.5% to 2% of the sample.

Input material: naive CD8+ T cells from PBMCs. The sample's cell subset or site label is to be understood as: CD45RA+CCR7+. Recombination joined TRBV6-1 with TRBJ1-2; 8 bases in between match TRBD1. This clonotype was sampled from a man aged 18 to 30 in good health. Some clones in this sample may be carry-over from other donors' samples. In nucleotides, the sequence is TGTGCCATGCGGACAGGGAACTATGGCTACACCTTC. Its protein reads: CAMRTGNYGYTF.